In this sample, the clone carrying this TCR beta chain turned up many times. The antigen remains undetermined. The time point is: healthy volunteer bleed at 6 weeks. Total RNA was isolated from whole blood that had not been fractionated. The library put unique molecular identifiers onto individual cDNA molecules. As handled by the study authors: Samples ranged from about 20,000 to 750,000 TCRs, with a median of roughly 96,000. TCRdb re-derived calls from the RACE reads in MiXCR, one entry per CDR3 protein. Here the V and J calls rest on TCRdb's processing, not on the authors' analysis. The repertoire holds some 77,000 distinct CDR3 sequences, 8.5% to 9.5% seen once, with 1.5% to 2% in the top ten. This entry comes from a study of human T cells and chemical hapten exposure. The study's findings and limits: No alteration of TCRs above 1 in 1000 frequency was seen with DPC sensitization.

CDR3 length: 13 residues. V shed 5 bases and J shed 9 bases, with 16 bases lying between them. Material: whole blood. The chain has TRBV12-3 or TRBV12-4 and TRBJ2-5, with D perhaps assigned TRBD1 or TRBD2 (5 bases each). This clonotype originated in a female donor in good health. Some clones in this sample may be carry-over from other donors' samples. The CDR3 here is CASSTGTAKSQYF. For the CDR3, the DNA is TGTGCCAGCAGTACCGGGACCGCAAAGTCCCAGTACTTC.